This T cell receptor (beta chain) is drawn from a study of Tregs in tolerant kidney transplant recipients. Overall study findings and caveats: Biological reproducibility was not directly addressed, but technical replication error appeared minimal.

This CDR3 region has 16 residues. Trimming cost V 7 bases and J 4 bases; bases outside gene matches: 11. Germline CDR1 LNHDA, CDR2 SQIVND (reference sequence). Libraries were prepared by immunoSEQ multiplex PCR; TCRdb keeps only in-frame clonotypes and omits some of them. The sample carries about 110,000 clones, around 87% recorded once. This clone was recorded once. Its matching antigen is unknown. This clonotype originated in a human donor who received a combined kidney and bone marrow transplant. The starting material was CD4+ T cells from blood, obtained before the transplant. V is TRBV19 and J is TRBJ1-3; 9 bases are a match to TRBD1. CDR3 loop: CASMRDRAPPGNTIYF. CDR3 DNA sequence: TGTGCCAGTATGAGGGACAGGGCCCCACCAGGAAACACCATATATTTT. The full variable domain, its missing parts supplied by reference TRBV19 and TRBJ1-3, is DGGITQSPKYLFRKEGQNVTLSCEQNLNHDAMYWYRQDPGQGLRLIYYSQIVNDFQKGDIAEGYSVSREKKESFPLTVTSAQKNPTAFYLCASMRDRAPPGNTIYFGEGSWLTVV.